This T cell receptor beta chain derives from a study of cytomegalovirus exposure and HLA in healthy donors. Overall study findings and caveats: Some public TCRs appeared in many individuals, while most sequences were rare. The study designated 164 TCR beta chains cytomegalovirus-associated.

The data were produced by immunoSEQ multiplex PCR, yet TCRdb's version contains in-frame clones alone and is incomplete. The sample has 200,000 to 250,000 clones, about 90% seen once; the top ten hold around 12%. This CDR3 comprises 13 residues. Trimming took 6 bases from V and 1 from J, leaving 9 bases between them. The germline V gene has CDR1 KGHSH and CDR2 LQKENI. The donors were members of the validation cohort comprising over a hundred subjects, separate from the roughly 700-subject first cohort. A word on this clone: Its specificity is unknown.

The sequenced material came from PBMCs. J is TRBJ2-5 and V is TRBV18, with D unresolved. This sequence was found in a young man in good health and CMV-seropositive. The CDR3 loop reads CASSPNSQETQYF. CDR3 in DNA: TGTGCCAGCTCCCCCAACAGCCAAGAGACCCAGTACTTC.